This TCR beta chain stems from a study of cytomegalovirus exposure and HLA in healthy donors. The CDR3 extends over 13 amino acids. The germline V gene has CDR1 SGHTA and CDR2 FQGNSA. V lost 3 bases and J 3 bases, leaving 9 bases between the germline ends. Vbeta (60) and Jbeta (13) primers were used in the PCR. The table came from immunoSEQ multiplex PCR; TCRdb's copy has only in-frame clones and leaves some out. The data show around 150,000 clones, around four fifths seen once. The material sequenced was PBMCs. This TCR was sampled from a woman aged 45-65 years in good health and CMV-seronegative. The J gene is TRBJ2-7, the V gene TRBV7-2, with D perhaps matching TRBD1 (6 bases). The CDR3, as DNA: TGTGCCAGCAGCTTCCAACAGGGCTACGAGCAGTACTTC. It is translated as CASSFQQGYEQYF.